This TCR beta chain was sequenced during a study of blood T cells in healthy people across ages. A J-beta primer mix and a sample-barcoded 5' primer were used in a second PCR of roughly 6 to 11 cycles. TCRdb analysed the 5' RACE reads with MiXCR anew, one entry per CDR3 protein. The sample includes 850,000 to 1,300,000 distinct CDR3 sequences, roughly 45% of them seen just once. Study-wide points: Per-million-T-cell TCR beta diversity fell roughly linearly with age.

Staff drew 9 to 10 milliliters of peripheral blood from each donor. Points on this clonotype: As yet, its antigen is unknown.

The CDR3 is made up of 12 amino acids. Trimming cost V 5 bases and J 7 bases, with 12 bases left between them. Looked up from germline, CDR1 is SGDLS and CDR2 is YYNGEE. Source material: blood. The origin of this receptor is a woman aged 55-70 years in good health. V and J are TRBV9 and TRBJ1-2, with D perhaps TRBD1 (6 bases). CDR3 in DNA: TGTGCCAGCAGACAGGGTTCTGCTGGCTACACCTTC. As protein: CASRQGSAGYTF.